What follows describes a single T cell receptor (beta chain). The antigen this receptor binds is unknown. Possible read error: a much larger clone is one base away. RNA was isolated from bulk unsorted tissue, and RNA quality was assessed with a NanoDrop ND-1000 and an Agilent 2100. For the normal lung samples, distant non-tumor tissue was collected more than 3 cm away from the tumor edge. The donors were newly diagnosed lung cancer patients admitted for thoracic surgery in China from August to November 2014 who had not received prior chemotherapy. Patients who had received previous radiotherapy or chemotherapy, or who had another concurrent cancer, were excluded from the study. Pieces of surgical tissue measuring about 1-2 cm3 were kept in RNAlater solution and stored at -80 degrees C until use. The CDR3 runs 14 residues from the cysteine to the phenylalanine. Only the CDR3 DNA is retained, 42 bases long and in frame from the first base. CDR1 MDHEN and CDR2 SYDVKM were looked up in the germline V gene.

This specimen belongs to a study of tumor and adjacent non-tumor tissue in lung cancer (dated by TCRdb to 2017 to 2018). Background on the whole study: By cancer type, the cohort comprised 12 adenocarcinoma patients, a couple of squamous cell carcinoma patients and 1 small cell lung cancer patient. For each patient, one tumor sample and one normal lung sample were taken, giving a few dozen paired specimens that underwent TCRbeta CDR3 sequencing. The approximately 15 patients were aged roughly 30 to 76 years, included 10 men and 5 women, and had TNM stage I to III disease. A total of 95 million to 150 million productive TCRbeta reads were generated by sequencing, corresponding to an average of approximately 4.3 million reads per sample. Using bulk TCRbeta repertoires from 15 lung cancer patients, the study set lung tumor tissue side by side with matched distant non-tumor lung tissue. Summary of the overall study and its limitations: The top 100 clones accounted for a significantly larger cumulative portion of the repertoire in normal lung than in tumor tissue. TCR diversity was significantly higher in younger patients, and higher tumor TCR diversity was associated with shorter overall and disease-free survival. The methods do not name the sequencing platform or mention unique molecular identifiers. Tumor tissue showed significantly greater TCR diversity (inverse Simpson) than normal lung tissue (about 400 vs 150, P = 0.0075, Mann-Whitney U test). With only approximately 16 patients in the cohort, the authors noted that larger samples and more detailed clinical data are needed. Peripheral blood was not sequenced, so blood TCRbeta repertoires were not examined in the lung cancer patients of the study.

To prepare the library, multiplex PCR was applied. Sequencing used an Illumina HiSeq 2500. TCRbeta libraries were constructed through three rounds of nested PCR with primers (Table S4) according to protocols adapted from ARM-PCR. PCR products of 200-500 bp were gel-excised and purified with the QIAquick gel extraction kit before sequencing. As for how the authors treated the data: Reads were cleaned using Trimmomatic, were merged into complete CDR3 sequences using FLASH, and were assigned to V(D)J germline segments using MiTCR. Clonal diversity was computed as the inverse Simpson's index with VDJtools. Productive reads were defined as in-frame sequences without a premature stop codon. TCRdb handled the public reads itself, with Q25 trimming in fastp and clone calling in MiXCR, and kept productive beta chains. Rows matching on CDR3 protein sequence are summarized as one entry with the most common DNA and genes. It is TCRdb's table, rather than the study itself, that gives the V and J calls and clone size. This sample is represented by roughly 120,000 distinct CDR3 sequences; 60% to 65% of them were singletons. Clones ranked in the top ten supply roughly 19% of the sample.

The sequencing input was distant non-tumor lung tissue. The origin of this receptor is a man aged 60 to 75 with non-small cell lung cancer. The rearrangement joined TRBV28 to TRBJ2-7, with TRBD2 matching 9 junction bases. The DNA reads as follows: TGTACCAGCAGTTATTCGGGACTAGCAGCCGAGCAGTACTTC. This is translated as CTSSYSGLAAEQYF. Reference TRBV28 and TRBJ2-7 genes cover what lies past the CDR3, so the full variable domain is DVKVTQSSRYLVKRTGEKVFLECVQDMDHENMFWYRQDPGLGLRLIYFSYDVKMKEKGDIPEGYSVSREKKERFSLILESASTNQTSMYLCTSSYSGLAAEQYFGPGTRLTVT.